Below, 27 T cell receptor beta chains from the same sample are listed, as sequenced in a study of blood T cell repertoires in COVID-19. The data were produced by immunoSEQ multiplex PCR, yet TCRdb's version contains in-frame clones alone and is incomplete. In the table there are hundreds of thousands of clones, roughly 85% of which are singletons. Sequencing was performed on peripheral blood. Receptor source: a man aged 50 or older with active or convalescent COVID-19.

This rearrangement joins TRBV6-1 to TRBJ1-6; D gene ambiguous. Per the germline V gene, CDR1 is MNHNS and CDR2 is SASEGT. V shed 0 bases and J shed 18 bases, with 15 bases lying between them. CDR3 length equals 13 residues. The CDR3 sequence: CASSEANQKKSHF. CDR3 in DNA: TGTGCCAGCAGTGAAGCGAATCAGAAAAAGTCCCACTTT.

The chain couples TRBV3-1 (or the pseudogene TRBV3-2) to TRBJ2-7; D is unclear. Germline V lookup: CDR1 LGHDT, CDR2 YNNKEL (reference sequence). The CDR3 totals 14 residues. V lost 6 bases and J lost 0, with 12 bases in between. The CDR3, as DNA: TGTGCCAGCAGGCCAAGCGCCAACTCCTACGAGCAGTACTTC. Amino acid sequence: CASRPSANSYEQYF.

The chain is built from TRBV28 and TRBJ1-4, with D uncertain. CDR3 length: 15 amino acids. The V gene lost 3 bases and the J gene lost 0 bases, with 8 bases spanning the gap. Per the germline V gene, CDR1 is MDHEN and CDR2 is SYDVKM. The CDR3 DNA is TGTGCCAGCAGTTTGAGCGGGACAACTAATGAAAAACTGTTTTTT. This encodes CASSLSGTTNEKLFF.

On this clone itself: At one of its ends the junction is not consistent with the germline gene, which may arise from a read error. This chain links TRBV5-1 with TRBJ1-3; the match to TRBD1 covers 9 bases. Germline values: CDR1 SGHRS, CDR2 YFSETQ. This CDR3 has 14 amino acids. The CDR3 is CASSPTDRGEAHDF. Written as DNA, the CDR3 is TGCGCCAGCAGCCCCACGGACAGGGGAGAGGCCCATGATTTT.

This clone was counted between two and nine times. The chain joins TRBV27 to TRBJ1-6, with 7 bases identical to TRBD1. The CDR3 contains 17 residues. The germline V gene encodes CDR1 MNHEY and CDR2 SMNVEV (reference sequence). J was trimmed by 0 bases and V by 4 bases; bases with no gene match: 6. The CDR3: CASSSHRGISYNSPLHF. In DNA form, the CDR3 reads TGTGCCAGCAGTTCTCACAGGGGAATCTCCTATAATTCACCCCTCCACTTT.

The chain recombines TRBV30 with TRBJ2-5, with TRBD1 matching 8 bases. The V gene's germline CDR1 is GTSNPN and CDR2 SVGIG (reference sequence). The V gene end was trimmed by 7 bases and the J gene end by 5 bases; junction bases not matched to a gene: 6. The CDR3 loop spans 12 amino acids. The chain's CDR3 is CASGQGYETQYF. DNA of the CDR3: TGTGCCTCTGGACAGGGTTACGAGACCCAGTACTTC.

This chain connects TRBV2 to TRBJ2-7; 7 bases map to TRBD1. The CDR3 runs to 15 residues. V was pared by 2 bases and J by 6 bases, with 10 bases of the junction left unmatched. CDR1 and CDR2 (germline): SNHLY, FYNNEI. The CDR3 nucleotides read TGTGCCAGCAGTGAAATAGGGGGCGCCCCTCTCGAGCAGTACTTC. This translates into CASSEIGGAPLEQYF. Full variable domain (outside the CDR3, taken from reference TRBV2 and TRBJ2-7): EPEVTQTPSHQVTQMGQEVILRCVPISNHLYFYWYRQILGQKVEFLVSFYNNEISEKSEIFDDQFSVERPDGSNFTLKIRSTKLEDSAMYFCASSEIGGAPLEQYFGPGTRLTVT.

The rearrangement joins TRBV2 to TRBJ1-2; no reliable D call. V shed 7 bases and J shed 6 bases, with 12 bases lying between them. This CDR3 comprises 12 residues. The germline V gene encodes CDR1 SNHLY and CDR2 FYNNEI. This chain's CDR3 is CASNMRLDGYTF. In DNA, the CDR3 is TGTGCCAGCAATATGCGTCTTGATGGCTACACCTTC.

The chain employs TRBV10-3 and TRBJ2-5; TRBD1 aligns across 8 bases. The V gene's germline CDR1 is ENHRY and CDR2 SYGVKD. The CDR3 is 15 amino acids. The V and J ends lost 6 bases and 3 bases, in that order; junction bases with no gene match: 9. CDR3 sequence reads: CAISPTGVPKETQYF. Here the CDR3 DNA reads TGTGCCATCAGCCCGACAGGGGTCCCCAAAGAGACCCAGTACTTC.

The J gene is TRBJ2-3, the V gene TRBV9, with 10 bases aligning to TRBD2. Germline V gene sequence: CDR1 SGDLS, CDR2 YYNGEE. The ends lost 0 bases at V and 8 bases at J; junction bases unmatched: 6. CDR3 size: 15 residues. The CDR3 bases are TGTGCCAGCAGCGTAGGGGGGACTAGCGAGAGTACGCAGTATTTT. The encoded protein is CASSVGGTSESTQYF.

This rearrangement joins TRBV28 to TRBJ2-1; TRBD1 might be the D (5 bases). Germline assignment: CDR1 MDHEN and CDR2 SYDVKM. The V and J ends lost 1 base and 3 bases respectively, with 10 bases between them. The CDR3 has 15 residues. CDR3 nucleotides: TGTGCCAGCAGTTTATCCAGGGCAAGCTACAATGAGCAGTTCTTC. The encoded protein is CASSLSRASYNEQFF. Full variable domain (missing parts from reference TRBV28 and TRBJ2-1): DVKVTQSSRYLVKRTGEKVFLECVQDMDHENMFWYRQDPGLGLRLIYFSYDVKMKEKGDIPEGYSVSREKKERFSLILESASTNQTSMYLCASSLSRASYNEQFFGPGTRLTVL.

The V call is TRBV20-1, the J call TRBJ1-2; TRBD1 matches at 8 bases. V dropped 5 bases and J dropped 8; count of bases not matched to a gene: 4. There are 11 residues in the CDR3. Germline-derived CDR1 and CDR2 are DFQATT and SNEGSKA (reference sequence). The DNA of the CDR3 is TGCAGTGCTTTACAGGGGGGAGGCTACACCTTC. Translating gives CSALQGGGYTF.

The rearrangement joins TRBV28 to TRBJ1-2; the match to TRBD1 covers 7 bases. J gave up 7 bases and V 5 bases, and 7 bases lay outside the gene matches. The CDR3 is made up of 13 amino acids. Per germline, CDR1 MDHEN and CDR2 SYDVKM. The CDR3 coding sequence is TGTGCCAGCAGTCTTGGGGACAGACGTGGCTACACCTTC. Protein: CASSLGDRRGYTF.

The J gene is TRBJ2-2, the V gene TRBV9; the match to TRBD2 covers 14 bases. There are 17 residues in the CDR3. Germline trimming cut 3 bases from V and 5 bases from J; bases unmatched to any gene: 6. Germline lookup yields CDR1 SGDLS and CDR2 YYNGEE. The CDR3 is CASSGGLAGAGTGELFF. The DNA of the CDR3 is TGTGCCAGCAGCGGGGGACTAGCGGGAGCAGGGACCGGGGAGCTGTTTTTT. Supplemented by reference TRBV9 and TRBJ2-2, the full variable domain reads DSGVTQTPKHLITATGQRVTLRCSPRSGDLSVYWYQQSLDQGLQFLIQYYNGEERAKGNILERFSAQQFPDLHSELNLSSLELGDSALYFCASSGGLAGAGTGELFFGEGSRLTVL.

The chain carries TRBV11-2 and TRBJ2-1, with D perhaps matching TRBD1 (5 bases). Germline CDR1 reads SGHAT; CDR2 reads FQNNGV. V dropped 3 bases and J dropped 0 bases, with 6 bases sitting between them. This CDR3 spans 14 amino acids. CDR3 protein: CASSLQGSYNEQFF. CDR3 nucleotide sequence: TGTGCCAGCAGCTTGCAGGGCTCCTACAATGAGCAGTTCTTC.

The chain has TRBV3-1 (or the pseudogene TRBV3-2) and TRBJ2-2; D may be TRBD2 (6 bases). The germline CDR1 and CDR2 sequences are LGHDT and YNNKEL (reference sequence). Deletions cut 7 bases from V and 8 bases from J, with 26 bases between. This CDR3 spans 17 amino acids. The CDR3 reads CASTTWPAAPGEGELFF. CDR3 DNA: TGTGCCAGCACCACCTGGCCGGCAGCGCCGGGGGAAGGGGAGCTGTTTTTT.

The chain uses TRBV7-9 and TRBJ2-7; the D gene is possibly TRBD1 (5 bases). CDR1 is SEHNR, CDR2 FQNEAQ, per germline (reference sequence). Deletions cut 4 bases from V and 5 bases from J, with 18 bases between. CDR3 length equals 15 residues. CDR3 in DNA: TGTGCCAGCAGCTCTCCGGACATCACGACGGACGAGCAGTACTTC. Translated: CASSSPDITTDEQYF.

The V and J genes are TRBV18 and TRBJ1-1; no definite D call. The germline CDR1 and CDR2 sequences are KGHSH and LQKENI. V lost 2 bases to trimming and J lost 1 base, with 5 bases between them. This CDR3 has 13 residues. The CDR3 reads CASSPKANTEAFF. CDR3 DNA sequence: TGTGCCAGCTCACCAAAAGCGAACACTGAAGCTTTCTTT.

The rearrangement joins TRBV3-1 (or the pseudogene TRBV3-2) to TRBJ2-1, with 10 positions matching TRBD2. V shed 3 bases, J shed 6 bases, and the junction held 8 bases outside the gene matches. CDR1 is LGHDT, CDR2 YNNKEL, per germline (reference sequence). The CDR3 spans 16 residues. The CDR3 DNA sequence: TGTGCCAGCAGCCATGGGATCAGCGGGAGGGCCAATGAGCAGTTCTTC. Its protein is CASSHGISGRANEQFF.

CDR3 nucleotide sequence: TGTGCCAGCAGCCAGTCAGGCGCTAGCACAGATACGCAGTATTTT. Residues: CASSQSGASTDTQYF. The chain links TRBV3-1 (or the pseudogene TRBV3-2) to TRBJ2-3; D is unresolved. V was clipped by 3 bases and J by 0 bases, with 10 bases between them. In germline, CDR1 is LGHDT, CDR2 YNNKEL (reference sequence). There are 15 residues in the CDR3.

A single count supports this clone. The V and J genes are TRBV6-6 and TRBJ1-2; 7 bases align to TRBD1. There are 13 residues in the CDR3. Trimming removed 11 bases from V and 5 bases from J; junction bases left unmatched: 11. The germline V gene encodes CDR1 MNHNY and CDR2 SVGAGI (reference sequence). CDR3 residues: CAAKKQGRYGYTF. CDR3 in DNA: TGTGCCGCCAAAAAACAGGGGAGATATGGCTACACCTTC.

V usage is TRBV6-1 and J usage is TRBJ1-3; a weak D match, TRBD1 (6 bases). The CDR3 is 16 residues long. Germline V CDR1 and CDR2: MNHNS, SASEGT. The V and J ends lost 4 bases and 3 bases respectively, with 16 bases between them. CDR3 sequence: CASSGGRGARGNTIYF. CDR3 nucleotide sequence: TGTGCCAGCAGTGGGGGGAGGGGGGCCCGTGGAAACACCATATATTTT.

To note about this clone: At one boundary the junction diverges from the germline segment, which might be a read error. The chain recombines TRBV30 with TRBJ2-6, with D possibly matching TRBD2 (6 bases). Germline V gives CDR1 GTSNPN, CDR2 SVGIG (reference sequence). The CDR3 is 16 amino acids. This CDR3 reads CAWSNEGTLGGNVLTF. CDR3 nucleotide sequence: TGTGCCTGGAGTAACGAGGGAACGCTCGGGGGCAACGTCCTGACTTTC. Full variable domain (rest looked up from reference TRBV30 and TRBJ2-6): SQTIHQWPATLVQPVGSPLSLECTVEGTSNPNLYWYRQAAGRGLQLLFYSVGIGQISSEVPQNLSASRPQDRQFILSSKKLLLSDSGFYLCAWSNEGTLGGNVLTFGAGSRLTVL.

The V gene is TRBV19, the J gene TRBJ2-5; the match to TRBD2 covers 9 bases. CDR1 is LNHDA and CDR2 is SQIVND in the germline V gene (reference sequence). The CDR3 extends over 12 amino acids. Germline trimming cut 8 bases from V and 5 bases from J; bases unmatched to any gene: 3. This chain's CDR3 is CASRSGGETQYF. Written as DNA, the CDR3 is TGTGCCAGTCGAAGCGGGGGGGAGACCCAGTACTTC.

This chain uses TRBV9 with TRBJ2-7; no clear D gene. CDR3 length: 15 residues. The V gene's germline CDR1 is SGDLS and CDR2 YYNGEE. Trimming cost V 3 bases and J 7 bases, with 20 bases left between them. CDR3 coding DNA: TGTGCCAGCAGCGAGACCCCGGGTCAATCTAAGGAGCAGTACTTC. Its protein is CASSETPGQSKEQYF.

This chain uses TRBV19 with TRBJ2-7, with 7 positions matching TRBD1. The CDR3 loop spans 14 amino acids. V trimming: 9 bases; J trimming: 3 bases; junction bases outside the gene matches: 11. Per germline, CDR1 LNHDA and CDR2 SQIVND (reference sequence). The DNA of the CDR3 is TGTGCCAGCAAAGAGGACAGGCTCAGCTACGAGCAGTACTTC. The encoded protein is CASKEDRLSYEQYF.

The chain combines TRBV2 with TRBJ2-5; 7 bases agree with TRBD1. This CDR3 contains 15 residues. Germline V gives CDR1 SNHLY, CDR2 FYNNEI. The V segment lost 6 bases and the J segment 5 bases; nucleotides outside the gene matches: 12. The CDR3 coding sequence is TGTGCCAGCAGGGCACATCGACAGGGAGAGGAGACCCAGTACTTC. As protein: CASRAHRQGEETQYF.